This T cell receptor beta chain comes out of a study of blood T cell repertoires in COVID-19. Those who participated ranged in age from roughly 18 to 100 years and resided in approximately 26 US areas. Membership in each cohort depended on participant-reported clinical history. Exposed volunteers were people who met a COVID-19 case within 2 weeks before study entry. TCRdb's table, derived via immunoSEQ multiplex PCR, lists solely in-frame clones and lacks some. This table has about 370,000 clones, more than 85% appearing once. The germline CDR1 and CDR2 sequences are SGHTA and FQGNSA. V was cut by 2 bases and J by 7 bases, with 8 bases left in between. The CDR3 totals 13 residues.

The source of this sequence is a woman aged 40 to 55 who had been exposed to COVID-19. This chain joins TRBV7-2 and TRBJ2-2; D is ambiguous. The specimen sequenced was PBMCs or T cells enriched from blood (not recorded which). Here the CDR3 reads CASSLPVSGELFF. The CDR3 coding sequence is TGTGCCAGCAGCTTACCAGTAAGCGGGGAGCTGTTTTTT.